This T cell receptor (beta chain) emerged from a study of blood T cell repertoires in COVID-19. Study details: Samples representing acute and convalescent COVID-19 were sourced from the United States, Italy and Spain. PBMCs, B-cell-depleted T cells, or T cells provided the cDNA or gDNA that made up the material.

The germline gives CDR1 MGHRA, CDR2 YSYEKL. The CDR3 has 14 amino acids. V shed 2 bases and J shed 9 bases, with 11 bases lying between them. Authors' methods: Reference gene primer amplification gave estimated nucleated cell counts. Sequencing used immunoSEQ multiplex PCR; TCRdb keeps in-frame clones, though not all of them. V and J calls and clone size are those listed in that table; D and trimming were worked out from the DNA. The table includes fewer than 150,000 clones, 70% to 90% detected once. This clone occurred once. This sequence was found in a human donor in a cohort sampled during active COVID-19. The gene calls are TRBV4-1 and TRBJ1-6; D is undetermined. The sample comprised peripheral blood. The CDR3 nucleotides are TGCGCCAGCAGCCAAATTATTCAGGCTTCACCCCTCCACTTT. Its protein is CASSQIIQASPLHF.